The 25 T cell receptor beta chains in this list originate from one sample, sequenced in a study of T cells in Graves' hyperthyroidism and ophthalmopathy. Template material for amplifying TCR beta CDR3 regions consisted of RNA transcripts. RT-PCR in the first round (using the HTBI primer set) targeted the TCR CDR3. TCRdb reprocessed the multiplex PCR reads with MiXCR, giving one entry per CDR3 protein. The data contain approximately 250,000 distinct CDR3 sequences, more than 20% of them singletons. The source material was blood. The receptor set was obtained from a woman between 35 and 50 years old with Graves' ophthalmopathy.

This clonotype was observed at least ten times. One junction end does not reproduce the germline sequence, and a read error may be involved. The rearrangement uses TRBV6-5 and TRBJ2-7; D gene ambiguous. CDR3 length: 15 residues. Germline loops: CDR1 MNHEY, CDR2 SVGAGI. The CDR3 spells CASSYGALSSYEQYF. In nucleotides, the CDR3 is TGTGCCAGCAGTTACGGCGCGCTGAGCTCCTATGAGCAGTACTTC.

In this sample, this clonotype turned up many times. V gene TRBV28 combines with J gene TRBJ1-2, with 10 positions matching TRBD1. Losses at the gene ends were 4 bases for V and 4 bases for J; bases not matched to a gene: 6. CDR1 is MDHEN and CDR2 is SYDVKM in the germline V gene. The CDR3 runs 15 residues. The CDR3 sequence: CASSSGQGFGYGYTF. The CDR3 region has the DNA TGTGCCAGCAGTTCGGGACAGGGGTTTGGCTATGGCTACACCTTC.

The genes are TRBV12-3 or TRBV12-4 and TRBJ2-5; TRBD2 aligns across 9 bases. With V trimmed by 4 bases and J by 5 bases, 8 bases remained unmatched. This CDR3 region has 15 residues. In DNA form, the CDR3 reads TGTGCCAGCAGTTCGCCCAGCGGGAGGACGGAGACCCAGTACTTC. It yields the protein CASSSPSGRTETQYF.

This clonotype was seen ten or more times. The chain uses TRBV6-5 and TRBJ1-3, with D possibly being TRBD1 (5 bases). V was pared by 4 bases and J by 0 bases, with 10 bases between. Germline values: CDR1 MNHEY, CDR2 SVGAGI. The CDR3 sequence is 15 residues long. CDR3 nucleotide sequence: TGTGCCAGCAGTTCCCAGGGTGGCTCTGGAAACACCATATATTTT. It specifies CASSSQGGSGNTIYF.

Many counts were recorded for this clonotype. CDR3 in amino acids: CASSFNLRVTYEQYF. The CDR3, as DNA: TGTGCCAGCAGTTTCAACCTCAGGGTAACCTACGAGCAGTACTTC. This chain connects TRBV12-3 or TRBV12-4 to TRBJ2-7; a possible D gene is TRBD1 (5 bases). V was cut by 3 bases and J by 2 bases, with 14 bases left in between. This CDR3 contains 15 residues.

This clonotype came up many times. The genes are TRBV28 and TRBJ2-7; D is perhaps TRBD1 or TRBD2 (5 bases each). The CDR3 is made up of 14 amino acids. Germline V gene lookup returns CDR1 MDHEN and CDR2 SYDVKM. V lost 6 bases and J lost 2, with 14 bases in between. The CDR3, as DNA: TGTGCCAGCAGCCCACGGGGACGAGCCTACGAGCAGTACTTC. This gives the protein CASSPRGRAYEQYF.

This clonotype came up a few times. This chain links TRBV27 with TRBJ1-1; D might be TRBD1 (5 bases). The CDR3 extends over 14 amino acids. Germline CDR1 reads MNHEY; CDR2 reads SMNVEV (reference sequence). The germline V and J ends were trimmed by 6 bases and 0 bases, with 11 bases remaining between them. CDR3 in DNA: TGTGCCAGCAGCCAGTGGGGGATGAACACTGAAGCTTTCTTT. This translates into CASSQWGMNTEAFF.

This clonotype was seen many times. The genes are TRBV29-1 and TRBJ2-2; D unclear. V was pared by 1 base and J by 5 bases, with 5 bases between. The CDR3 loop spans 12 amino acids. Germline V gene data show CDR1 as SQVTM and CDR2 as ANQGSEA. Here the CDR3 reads CSVEVVTGELFF. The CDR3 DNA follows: TGCAGCGTTGAAGTTGTTACCGGGGAGCTGTTTTTT.

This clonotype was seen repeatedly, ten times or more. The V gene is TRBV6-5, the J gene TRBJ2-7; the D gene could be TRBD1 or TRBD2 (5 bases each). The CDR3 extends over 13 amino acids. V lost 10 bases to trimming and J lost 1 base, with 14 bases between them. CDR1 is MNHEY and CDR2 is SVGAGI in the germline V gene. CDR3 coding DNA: TGTGCCACCGAAGGGACGCGTTCCTACGAGCAGTACTTC. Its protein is CATEGTRSYEQYF.

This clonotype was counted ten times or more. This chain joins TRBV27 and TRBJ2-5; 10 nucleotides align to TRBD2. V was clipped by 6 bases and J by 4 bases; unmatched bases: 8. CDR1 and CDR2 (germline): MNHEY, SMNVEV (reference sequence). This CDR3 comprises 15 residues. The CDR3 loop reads CASSYSGGGAETQYF. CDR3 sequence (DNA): TGTGCCAGCAGCTACAGCGGGGGGGGAGCAGAGACCCAGTACTTC.

The CDR3 loop reads CASSLEGVREQYF. The CDR3 DNA sequence: TGTGCCAGCAGCCTTGAGGGGGTCCGGGAGCAGTACTTC. The rearrangement links TRBV2 to TRBJ2-7; D might be TRBD1 (6 bases). V lost 6 bases and J 7 bases, leaving 16 bases between the germline ends. The CDR3 length is 13 residues. Per germline, CDR1 SNHLY and CDR2 FYNNEI.

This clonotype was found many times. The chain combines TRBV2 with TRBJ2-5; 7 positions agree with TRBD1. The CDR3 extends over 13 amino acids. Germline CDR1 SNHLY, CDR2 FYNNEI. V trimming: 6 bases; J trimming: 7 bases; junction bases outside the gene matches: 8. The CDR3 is CASREQGWGTQYF. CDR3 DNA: TGTGCCAGCAGGGAACAGGGGTGGGGGACCCAGTACTTC. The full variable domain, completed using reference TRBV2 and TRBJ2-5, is EPEVTQTPSHQVTQMGQEVILRCVPISNHLYFYWYRQILGQKVEFLVSFYNNEISEKSEIFDDQFSVERPDGSNFTLKIRSTKLEDSAMYFCASREQGWGTQYFGPGTRLLVL.

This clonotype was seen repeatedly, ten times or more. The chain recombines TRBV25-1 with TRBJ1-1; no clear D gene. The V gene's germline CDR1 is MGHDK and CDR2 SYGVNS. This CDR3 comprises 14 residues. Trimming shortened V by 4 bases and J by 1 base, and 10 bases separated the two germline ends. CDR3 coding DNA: TGTGCCAGCAGTGGGACCACAGAGAACACTGAAGCTTTCTTT. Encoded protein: CASSGTTENTEAFF.

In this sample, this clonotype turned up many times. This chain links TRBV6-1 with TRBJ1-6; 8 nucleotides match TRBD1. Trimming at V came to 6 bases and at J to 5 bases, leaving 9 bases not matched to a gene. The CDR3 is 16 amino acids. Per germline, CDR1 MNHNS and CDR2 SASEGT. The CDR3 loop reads CASRERTGWNNSPLHF. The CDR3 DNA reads TGTGCCAGCAGGGAACGGACAGGGTGGAATAATTCACCCCTCCACTTT.

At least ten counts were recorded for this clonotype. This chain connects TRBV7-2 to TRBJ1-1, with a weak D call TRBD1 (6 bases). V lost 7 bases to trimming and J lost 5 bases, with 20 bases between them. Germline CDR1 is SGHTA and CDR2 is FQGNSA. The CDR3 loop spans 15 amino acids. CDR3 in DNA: TGTGCCAGCACCAACCCCCGGGGGCAGGTGACTGAAGCTTTCTTT. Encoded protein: CASTNPRGQVTEAFF.

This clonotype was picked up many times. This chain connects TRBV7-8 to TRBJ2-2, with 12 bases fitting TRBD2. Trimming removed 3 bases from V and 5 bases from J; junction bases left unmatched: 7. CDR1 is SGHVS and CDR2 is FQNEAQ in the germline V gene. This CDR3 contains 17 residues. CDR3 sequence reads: CASSFLAGGPRTGELFF. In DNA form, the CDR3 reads TGTGCCAGCAGCTTTCTAGCGGGAGGGCCGCGGACCGGGGAGCTGTTTTTT.

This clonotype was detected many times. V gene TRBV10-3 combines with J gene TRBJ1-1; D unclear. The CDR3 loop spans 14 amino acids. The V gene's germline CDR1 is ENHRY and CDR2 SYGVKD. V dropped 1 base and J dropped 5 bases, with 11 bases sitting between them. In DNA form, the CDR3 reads TGTGCCATCAGTGAGTTGTACAAGGATACTGAAGCTTTCTTT. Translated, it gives CAISELYKDTEAFF.

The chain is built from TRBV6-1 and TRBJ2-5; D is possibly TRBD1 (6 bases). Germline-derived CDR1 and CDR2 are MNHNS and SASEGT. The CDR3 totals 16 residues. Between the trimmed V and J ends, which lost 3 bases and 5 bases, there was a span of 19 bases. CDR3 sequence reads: CASSDYLQGPLETQYF. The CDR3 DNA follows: TGTGCCAGCAGTGACTACCTACAGGGCCCCCTGGAGACCCAGTACTTC.

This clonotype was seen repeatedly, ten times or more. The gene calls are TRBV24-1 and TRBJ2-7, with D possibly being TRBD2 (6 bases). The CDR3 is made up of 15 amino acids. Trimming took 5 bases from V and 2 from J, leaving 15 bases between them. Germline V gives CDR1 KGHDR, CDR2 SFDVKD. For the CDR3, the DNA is TGTGCCACCAGTGCCTGGGACTCCCCCCCCTACGAGCAGTACTTC. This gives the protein CATSAWDSPPYEQYF.

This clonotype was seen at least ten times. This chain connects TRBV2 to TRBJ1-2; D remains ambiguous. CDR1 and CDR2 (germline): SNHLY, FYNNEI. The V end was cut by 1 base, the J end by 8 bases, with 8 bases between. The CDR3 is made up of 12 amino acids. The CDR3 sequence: CASSEESGGYTF. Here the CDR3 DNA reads TGTGCCAGCAGTGAAGAATCAGGAGGCTACACCTTC. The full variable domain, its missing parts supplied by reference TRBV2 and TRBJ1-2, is EPEVTQTPSHQVTQMGQEVILRCVPISNHLYFYWYRQILGQKVEFLVSFYNNEISEKSEIFDDQFSVERPDGSNFTLKIRSTKLEDSAMYFCASSEESGGYTFGSGTRLTVV.

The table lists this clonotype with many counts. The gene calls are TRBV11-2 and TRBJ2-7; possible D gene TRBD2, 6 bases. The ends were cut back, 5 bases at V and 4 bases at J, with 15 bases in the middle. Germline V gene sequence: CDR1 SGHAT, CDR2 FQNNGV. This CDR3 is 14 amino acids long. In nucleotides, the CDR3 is TGTGCCAGCAGCCCTATGGGGGGTCTGTACGAGCAGTACTTC. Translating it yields CASSPMGGLYEQYF.

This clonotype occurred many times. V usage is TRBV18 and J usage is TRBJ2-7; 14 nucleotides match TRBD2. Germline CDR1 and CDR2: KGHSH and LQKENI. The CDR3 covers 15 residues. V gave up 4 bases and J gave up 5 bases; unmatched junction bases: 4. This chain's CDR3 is CASSRLAGGPDEQYF. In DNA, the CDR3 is TGTGCCAGCTCACGACTAGCGGGAGGGCCCGACGAGCAGTACTTC.

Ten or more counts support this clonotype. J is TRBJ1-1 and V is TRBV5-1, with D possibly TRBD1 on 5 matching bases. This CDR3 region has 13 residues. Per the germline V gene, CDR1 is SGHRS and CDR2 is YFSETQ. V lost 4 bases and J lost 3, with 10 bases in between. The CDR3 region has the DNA TGCGCCAGCAGCCAACAGGACTACACTGAAGCTTTCTTT. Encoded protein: CASSQQDYTEAFF.

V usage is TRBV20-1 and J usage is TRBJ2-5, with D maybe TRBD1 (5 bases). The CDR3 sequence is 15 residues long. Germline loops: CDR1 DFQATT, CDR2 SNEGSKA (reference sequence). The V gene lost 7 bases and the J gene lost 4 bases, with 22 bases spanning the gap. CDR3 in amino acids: CSVQESNFAGETQYF. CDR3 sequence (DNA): TGCAGTGTACAGGAGTCTAACTTTGCTGGAGAGACCCAGTACTTC.

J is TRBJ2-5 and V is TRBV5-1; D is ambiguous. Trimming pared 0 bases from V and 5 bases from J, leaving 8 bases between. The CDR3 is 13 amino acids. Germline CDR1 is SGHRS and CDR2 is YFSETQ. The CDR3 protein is CASSLEVAETQYF. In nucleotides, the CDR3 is TGCGCCAGCAGCTTGGAGGTCGCGGAGACCCAGTACTTC.